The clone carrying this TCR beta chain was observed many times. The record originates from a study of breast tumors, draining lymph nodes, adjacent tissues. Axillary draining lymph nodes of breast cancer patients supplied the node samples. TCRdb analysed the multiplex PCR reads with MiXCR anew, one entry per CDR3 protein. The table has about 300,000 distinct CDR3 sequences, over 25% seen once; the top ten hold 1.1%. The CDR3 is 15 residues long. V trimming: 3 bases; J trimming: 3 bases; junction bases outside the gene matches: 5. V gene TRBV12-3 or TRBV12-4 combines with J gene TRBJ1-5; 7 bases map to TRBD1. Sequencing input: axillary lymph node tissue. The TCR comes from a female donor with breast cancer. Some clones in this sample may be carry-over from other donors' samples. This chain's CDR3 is CASSFRRGNNQPQHF. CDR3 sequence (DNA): TGTGCCAGCAGTTTTCGCAGGGGGAACAATCAGCCCCAGCATTTT.